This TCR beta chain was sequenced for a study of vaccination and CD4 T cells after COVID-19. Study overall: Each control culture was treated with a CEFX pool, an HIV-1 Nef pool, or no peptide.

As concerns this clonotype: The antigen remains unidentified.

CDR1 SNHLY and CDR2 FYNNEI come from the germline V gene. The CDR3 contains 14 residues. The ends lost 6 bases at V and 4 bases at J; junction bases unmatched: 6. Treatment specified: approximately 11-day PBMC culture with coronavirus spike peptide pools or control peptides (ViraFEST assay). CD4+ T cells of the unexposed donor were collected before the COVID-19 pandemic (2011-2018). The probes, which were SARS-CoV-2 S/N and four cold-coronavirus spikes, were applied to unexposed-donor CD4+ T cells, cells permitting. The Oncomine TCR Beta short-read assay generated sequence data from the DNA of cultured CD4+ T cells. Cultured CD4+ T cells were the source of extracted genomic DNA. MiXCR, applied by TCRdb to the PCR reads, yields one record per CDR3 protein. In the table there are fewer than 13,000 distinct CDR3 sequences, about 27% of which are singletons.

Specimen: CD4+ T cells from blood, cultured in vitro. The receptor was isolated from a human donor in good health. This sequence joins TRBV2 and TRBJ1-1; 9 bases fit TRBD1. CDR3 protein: CASRPRTGVTEAFF. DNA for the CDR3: TGTGCCAGCAGACCTCGGACAGGGGTCACTGAAGCTTTCTTT. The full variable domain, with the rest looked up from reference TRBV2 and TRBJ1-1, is EPEVTQTPSHQVTQMGQEVILRCVPISNHLYFYWYRQILGQKVEFLVSFYNNEISEKSEIFDDQFSVERPDGSNFTLKIRSTKLEDSAMYFCASRPRTGVTEAFFGQGTRLTVV.